The next 10 T cell receptor beta chains were all read from a single sample in a study of cytomegalovirus exposure and HLA in healthy donors. Produced via immunoSEQ multiplex PCR; TCRdb's table is partial and in-frame only. The data contain roughly 60,000 clones, about 93% of them singletons. Sequenced input: PBMCs. These receptors all stem from a man between 18 and 29 years old in good health and CMV-seronegative.

The chain employs TRBV5-6 and TRBJ1-2, with 11 bases matching TRBD1. In germline, CDR1 is SGHDT, CDR2 YYEEEE. Trimming at V came to 6 bases and at J to 0 bases, leaving 7 bases not matched to a gene. The CDR3 is 16 residues long. DNA for the CDR3: TGTGCCAGCACCCGGGACAGGGGGGCCACTAACTATGGCTACACCTTC. This gives the protein CASTRDRGATNYGYTF. The full variable domain, in which reference TRBV5-6 and TRBJ1-2 provide the parts outside the CDR3, is DAGVTQSPTHLIKTRGQQVTLRCSPKSGHDTVSWYQQALGQGPQFIFQYYEEEERQRGNFPDRFSGHQFPNYSSELNVNALLLGDSALYLCASTRDRGATNYGYTFGSGTRLTVV.

This chain's CDR3 is CASSLGAGIIYNEQFF. CDR3 nucleotides: TGTGCCAGCAGCTTGGGAGCGGGAATCATATACAATGAGCAGTTCTTC. This rearrangement joins TRBV9 to TRBJ2-1; 7 bases line up with TRBD2. The CDR3 is made up of 16 amino acids. The junction had 11 bases not matched to a gene; V was cut back by 4 bases and J by 4 bases. CDR1 SGDLS and CDR2 YYNGEE come from the germline V gene.

In this sample, this clone turned up once. The chain is built from TRBV5-1 and TRBJ2-3, with 13 bases lining up with TRBD2. The germline CDR1 and CDR2 sequences are SGHRS and YFSETQ. The CDR3 contains 15 residues. Unmatched junction bases numbered 4, after V lost 4 bases and J lost 5 bases. The CDR3 sequence is CASSEGLAGLDTQYF. The CDR3 nucleotides are TGCGCCAGCAGCGAGGGACTAGCGGGACTAGATACGCAGTATTTT.

The chain employs TRBV11-3 and TRBJ2-3; D remains unclear. V lost 1 base and J 4 bases, leaving 12 bases between the germline ends. The CDR3 spans 15 residues. Germline V lookup: CDR1 SGHNT, CDR2 YENEEA. In nucleotides, the CDR3 is TGTGCCAGCAGCTTAGTTCTAGGTTGGGCAGATACGCAGTATTTT. Translated: CASSLVLGWADTQYF.

CDR3 loop: CASSRAGSTDTQYF. The CDR3 DNA sequence: TGCGCCAGCAGTAGGGCGGGCAGCACAGATACGCAGTATTTT. V gene TRBV10-2 combines with J gene TRBJ2-3; tentatively, D is TRBD2 (5 bases). Trimming cost V 5 bases and J 0 bases, with 9 bases left between them. Germline CDR1 WSHSY, CDR2 SAAADI. The CDR3 length is 14 residues.

This chain uses TRBV28 with TRBJ1-1, with D perhaps matching TRBD1 (5 bases). Germline CDR1 and CDR2: MDHEN and SYDVKM. This CDR3 is built from 14 residues. V lost 3 bases, J lost 1 base, and 9 bases lay in between. CDR3 sequence (DNA): TGTGCCAGCAGTTTCGGGGGTCGGAACACTGAAGCTTTCTTT. Its translation: CASSFGGRNTEAFF.

V usage is TRBV2 and J usage is TRBJ2-2; D gene uncertain. The CDR3 totals 14 residues. V lost 7 bases and J 1 base, leaving 10 bases between the germline ends. Germline lookup yields CDR1 SNHLY and CDR2 FYNNEI. The CDR3, as DNA: TGTGCCAGCATTTGGAGTTTGAACACCGGGGAGCTGTTTTTT. Translated, it gives CASIWSLNTGELFF.

The chain has TRBV19 and TRBJ2-7; the D is unclear. Germline CDR1 is LNHDA and CDR2 is SQIVND (reference sequence). The CDR3 has 14 amino acids. V was trimmed by 4 bases and J by 6 bases, leaving 16 bases between them. CDR3 loop: CASSTLEKPREQYF. CDR3 nucleotides: TGTGCCAGTAGTACCTTAGAAAAGCCCCGCGAGCAGTACTTC.

The chain is built from TRBV10-2 and TRBJ1-2, with D tentatively TRBD1 (5 bases). Germline V gene sequence: CDR1 WSHSY, CDR2 SAAADI. V lost 2 bases and J lost 8, with 15 bases in between. The CDR3 has 14 residues. The CDR3 spells CASSETGPGSGYTF. CDR3 in DNA: TGCGCCAGCAGTGAGACAGGTCCCGGCTCGGGCTACACCTTC.

The chain carries TRBV10-3 and TRBJ1-1; D possibly corresponds to TRBD1 (5 bases). This CDR3 has 13 amino acids. Per germline, CDR1 ENHRY and CDR2 SYGVKD. The ends were cut back, 11 bases at V and 1 base at J, with 14 bases in the middle. The chain's CDR3 is CALRGTENTEAFF. The CDR3 region has the DNA TGTGCCCTACGGGGGACGGAGAACACTGAAGCTTTCTTT.